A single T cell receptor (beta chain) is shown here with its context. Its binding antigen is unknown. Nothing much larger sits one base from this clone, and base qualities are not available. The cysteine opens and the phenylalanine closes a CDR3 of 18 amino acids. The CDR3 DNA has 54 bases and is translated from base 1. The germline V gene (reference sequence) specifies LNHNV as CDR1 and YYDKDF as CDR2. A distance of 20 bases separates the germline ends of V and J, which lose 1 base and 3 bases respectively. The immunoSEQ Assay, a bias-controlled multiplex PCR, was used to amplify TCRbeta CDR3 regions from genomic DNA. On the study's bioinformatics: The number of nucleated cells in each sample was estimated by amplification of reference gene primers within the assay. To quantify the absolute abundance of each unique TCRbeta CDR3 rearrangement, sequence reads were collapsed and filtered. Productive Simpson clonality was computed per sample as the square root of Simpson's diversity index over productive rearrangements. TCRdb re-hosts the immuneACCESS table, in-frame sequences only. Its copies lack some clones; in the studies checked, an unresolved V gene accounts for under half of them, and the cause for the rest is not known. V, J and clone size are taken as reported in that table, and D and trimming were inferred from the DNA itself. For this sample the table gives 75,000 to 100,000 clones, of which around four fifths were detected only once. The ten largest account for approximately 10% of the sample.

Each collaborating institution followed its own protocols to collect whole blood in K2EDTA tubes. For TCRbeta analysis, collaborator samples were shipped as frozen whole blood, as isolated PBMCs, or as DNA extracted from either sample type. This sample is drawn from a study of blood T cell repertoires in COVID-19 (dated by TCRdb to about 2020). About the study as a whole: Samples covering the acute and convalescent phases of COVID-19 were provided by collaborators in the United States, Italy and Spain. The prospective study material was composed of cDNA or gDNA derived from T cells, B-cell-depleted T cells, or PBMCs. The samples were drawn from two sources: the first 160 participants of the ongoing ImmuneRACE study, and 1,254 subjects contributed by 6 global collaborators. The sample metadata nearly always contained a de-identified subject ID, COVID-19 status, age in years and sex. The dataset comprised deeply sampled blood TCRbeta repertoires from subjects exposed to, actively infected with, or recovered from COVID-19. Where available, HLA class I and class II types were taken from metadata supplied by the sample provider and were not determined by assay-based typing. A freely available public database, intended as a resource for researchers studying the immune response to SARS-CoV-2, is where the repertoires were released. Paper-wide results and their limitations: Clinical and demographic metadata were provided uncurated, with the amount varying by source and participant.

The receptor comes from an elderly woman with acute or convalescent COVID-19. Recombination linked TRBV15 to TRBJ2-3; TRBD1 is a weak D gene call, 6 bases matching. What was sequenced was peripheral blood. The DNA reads TGTGCCACCAGCAGAGGTCCGACCGACAGGAGTCCTACAGATACGCAGTATTTT. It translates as CATSRGPTDRSPTDTQYF.